These 17 T cell receptor beta chains were all obtained from the same sample, sequenced in a study of T cell responses to AZD1222 COVID-19 vaccine. This table comes from immunoSEQ multiplex PCR, and its TCRdb copy is limited to in-frame clones, with some not included. This table holds about 85,000 clones, 86% found once. The material sequenced was peripheral blood, taken on day 0 of AZD1222 vaccination. The receptors come from an adult in good health.

V is TRBV5-6 and J is TRBJ1-2; D remains unclear. This CDR3 has 14 residues. Deletions cut 2 bases from V and 0 bases from J, with 8 bases between. The V gene's germline CDR1 is SGHDT and CDR2 YYEEEE. CDR3 nucleotides: TGTGCCAGCAGCTTAACTCCCTCTAACTATGGCTACACCTTC. This translates into CASSLTPSNYGYTF.

The chain links TRBV18 to TRBJ2-3; D possibly matches TRBD1 or TRBD2 (7 bases each). The ends were cut back, 3 bases at V and 1 base at J, with 11 bases in the middle. Germline-derived CDR1 and CDR2 are KGHSH and LQKENI. The CDR3 runs to 15 residues. The CDR3 DNA is TGTGCCAGCTCACCGGGGGGGACAGGCACAGATACGCAGTATTTT. Protein product: CASSPGGTGTDTQYF.

This chain joins TRBV11-1 and TRBJ2-7, with 9 positions matching TRBD2. V shed 5 bases and J 2 bases; nucleotides not matched to a gene: 10. Germline values: CDR1 SGHAT, CDR2 FQDESV (reference sequence). CDR3 length: 16 amino acids. The CDR3 here is CASSPRRLAVPYEQYF. DNA for the CDR3: TGTGCCAGCAGCCCCCGAAGACTAGCGGTACCCTACGAGCAGTACTTC.

The chain is built from TRBV30 and TRBJ1-6; 9 bases match TRBD1. This CDR3 is 16 amino acids long. Germline V gene sequence: CDR1 GTSNPN, CDR2 SVGIG (reference sequence). The J segment lost 0 bases and the V segment lost 3 bases, leaving 3 bases of the junction unmatched. In DNA form, the CDR3 reads TGTGCCTGGAGGGACAGGGGCCCCTCCTATAATTCACCCCTCCACTTT. Amino acid sequence: CAWRDRGPSYNSPLHF.

The chain joins TRBV7-8 to TRBJ1-2; no reliable D call. CDR1 and CDR2 from the germline V gene are SGHVS and FQNEAQ. The CDR3 has 14 residues. V was trimmed by 5 bases and J by 2 bases, leaving 12 bases between them. The CDR3 reads CASSEFHLNYGYTF. In DNA form, the CDR3 reads TGTGCCAGCAGCGAATTCCACCTAAACTATGGCTACACCTTC.

This rearrangement joins TRBV3-1 (or the pseudogene TRBV3-2) to TRBJ1-5; weak D call: TRBD1 (6 bases). Trimming cost V 5 bases and J 5 bases, with 13 bases left between them. The CDR3 is 14 amino acids. In germline, CDR1 is LGHDT, CDR2 YNNKEL (reference sequence). The DNA for the CDR3 is TGTGCCAGCAGCGCGGACAGAGGGCATCAGCCCCAGCATTTT. Translation gives CASSADRGHQPQHF.

The table lists this clone with a count of one. As DNA, the CDR3 is TGTGCCAGCAGTTCCCCTCCGAACACTGAAGCTTTCTTT. Translated, it gives CASSSPPNTEAFF. This rearrangement joins TRBV28 to TRBJ1-1; D remains unclear. The CDR3 sequence is 13 residues long. The germline V and J ends were trimmed by 4 bases and 1 base, with 7 bases remaining between them. Germline CDR1 and CDR2: MDHEN and SYDVKM.

The chain couples TRBV3-1 (or the pseudogene TRBV3-2) to TRBJ1-1, with a tentative D call TRBD1 (5 bases). The CDR3 is 13 amino acids. CDR1 and CDR2 from the germline V gene are LGHDT and YNNKEL (reference sequence). V lost 6 bases and J lost 12, with 20 bases in between. The CDR3 region has the DNA TGTGCCAGCAGTCACGGTCGGGAGGGGTATTCTTTCTTT. This sequence encodes CASSHGREGYSFF.

V usage is TRBV7-2 and J usage is TRBJ1-3; D remains ambiguous. The CDR3 consists of 14 residues. Germline V gives CDR1 SGHTA, CDR2 FQGNSA. The V and J ends lost 2 bases and 3 bases respectively, with 8 bases between them. The DNA for the CDR3 is TGTGCCAGCAGCTTAACGGCGGATGGAAACACCATATATTTT. It encodes CASSLTADGNTIYF.

This chain uses TRBV7-9 with TRBJ1-1, with unresolved D. The CDR3 covers 13 residues. V was trimmed by 5 bases and J by 1 base, leaving 8 bases between them. From germline, CDR1 is SEHNR and CDR2 FQNEAQ (reference sequence). The CDR3 coding sequence is TGTGCCAGCAGCCGCTGGCAGAACACTGAAGCTTTCTTT. Translating gives CASSRWQNTEAFF.

The chain couples TRBV6-5 to TRBJ1-2; TRBD1 aligns across 9 bases. There are 14 residues in the CDR3. V dropped 6 bases and J dropped 9; count of bases not matched to a gene: 11. Germline loops: CDR1 MNHEY, CDR2 SVGAGI. Here the CDR3 DNA reads TGTGCCAGCAGCACCGGGACAGGGATTTATCGCTACACCTTC. It yields the protein CASSTGTGIYRYTF.

This chain links TRBV30 with TRBJ2-1; D tentatively fits TRBD1 or TRBD2 (6 bases each). Looked up from germline, CDR1 is GTSNPN and CDR2 is SVGIG (reference sequence). Trimming shortened V by 4 bases and J by 8 bases, and 15 bases separated the two germline ends. The CDR3 has 13 amino acids. The CDR3 DNA is TGTGCCTGGAACAAAGGGGGGCCCGATGAGCAGTTCTTC. It translates to CAWNKGGPDEQFF.

The chain has TRBV11-3 and TRBJ2-3; D perhaps matches TRBD1 (6 bases). Germline values: CDR1 SGHNT, CDR2 YENEEA. Deletions cut 1 base from V and 3 bases from J, with 8 bases between. This CDR3 region has 14 residues. In nucleotides, the CDR3 is TGTGCCAGCAGCTTAGTAGACAGGACAGATACGCAGTATTTT. Its translation is CASSLVDRTDTQYF.

This chain joins TRBV7-3 and TRBJ2-7, with TRBD2 matching over 10 bases. The CDR3 contains 18 residues. Germline-derived CDR1 and CDR2 are SGHTA and FQGTGA. The V gene end was trimmed by 0 bases and the J gene end by 0 bases; junction bases not matched to a gene: 8. The CDR3 loop reads CASSLTGIAGGSSYEQYF. The CDR3 DNA is TGTGCCAGCAGCTTAACCGGAATAGCGGGAGGAAGCTCCTACGAGCAGTACTTC.

The V gene is TRBV23-1, the J gene TRBJ2-7, with D unclear. TRBV23-1 is an open reading frame, and its role is uncertain. This CDR3 is 13 amino acids long. V lost 6 bases, J lost 4 bases, and 13 bases lay in between. As DNA, the CDR3 is TGCGCCAGCAGCCTCGGGCGATCTTACGAGCAGTACTTC. This codes for CASSLGRSYEQYF.

The chain joins TRBV28 to TRBJ2-1, with D perhaps TRBD1 (6 bases). Per the germline V gene, CDR1 is MDHEN and CDR2 is SYDVKM. The CDR3 spans 14 residues. With 6 bases removed from V and 6 bases from J, the gap between germline ends came to 15 bases. CDR3 amino acids: CASSLSGHFNEQFF. CDR3 DNA: TGTGCCAGCAGCCTGTCGGGACACTTCAATGAGCAGTTCTTC.

In DNA, the CDR3 is TGTGCCAGCAGCTTAGACAGGGGGGAATCACCCCTCCACTTT. Its translation: CASSLDRGESPLHF. The chain joins TRBV7-9 to TRBJ1-6; TRBD1 agrees at 8 bases. The germline V gene encodes CDR1 SEHNR and CDR2 FQNEAQ (reference sequence). The CDR3 covers 14 residues. Losses at the gene ends were 1 base for V and 10 bases for J; bases not matched to a gene: 3.